Listed below are T cell receptor beta chains from one sample, sequenced in a study of regulatory T cells in long-lasting Graves disease. MiXCR, run by TCRdb on the multiplex PCR reads, gives a single entry per CDR3 protein. The sample has around 400,000 distinct CDR3 sequences, roughly 23% seen once. The specimen comprised peripheral blood mononuclear cells (PBMCs), sampled when the disease was refractory, from a patient treated with antithyroid drugs. All receptors derive from a female donor with Graves disease. CDR3s leave out the opening cysteine and the closing phenylalanine or tryptophan. The order of the fields is J gene, V gene, CDR3 length, CDR3 protein.

TRBJ2-7 | TRBV18 | 11 | ASSLAGFIEQY
TRBJ2-5 | TRBV28 | 17 | ASSLWLAGANLLVETQY
TRBJ1-6 | TRBV9 | 15 | ASSSYLSGTGESPLH
TRBJ2-5 | TRBV2 | 13 | ASSEGAWEQETQY
TRBJ2-2 | TRBV7-2 | 14 | ASSLDGVRNTGELF
TRBJ1-6 | TRBV28 | 13 | ASSGRGTLNSPLH
TRBJ2-3 | TRBV28 | 12 | ASSTILSTDTQY
TRBJ2-2 | TRBV28 | 13 | ASSWDRGFSGELF
TRBJ2-7 | TRBV5-1 | 13 | ASSLGTGDPYEQY
TRBJ2-7 | TRBV16 | 14 | ASSQLGGRAFSEQY
TRBJ2-6 | TRBV6-1 | 16 | ASSLVGGGLSGANVLT
TRBJ1-5 | TRBV19 | 12 | ASSIDSPGQPQH
TRBJ1-4 | TRBV5-5 | 13 | ASSVTGGSGEKLF
TRBJ2-7 | TRBV29-1 | 11 | SVSRDRAYEQY
TRBJ2-2 | TRBV24-1 | 15 | ATSDHFLAGGPGELF
TRBJ2-2 | TRBV27 | 16 | ASSLSGLAGGNTGELF
TRBJ2-7 | TRBV20-1 | 13 | SAREAGVVSYEQY
TRBJ2-7 | TRBV11-1 | 14 | ASSPRSLGDSYEQY
TRBJ2-7 | TRBV12-3/TRBV12-4 | 12 | ASSLTSGAYEQY
TRBJ1-1 | TRBV3-1 | 12 | ASSLRRMNTEAF
TRBJ2-1 | TRBV12-3/TRBV12-4 | 13 | ASSRQPNSYNEQF
TRBJ2-5 | TRBV6-1 | 11 | ASSETGQETQY
TRBJ2-7 | TRBV2 | 12 | ASSEGLPPGEQY
TRBJ1-5 | TRBV27 | 13 | ASSLSRDSNQPQH
TRBJ2-5 | TRBV28 | 11 | ASGGGDQETQY
TRBJ2-3 | TRBV2 | 12 | ASNIGQGPDTQY
TRBJ2-7 | TRBV12-3/TRBV12-4 | 11 | ASRVAGTYEQY